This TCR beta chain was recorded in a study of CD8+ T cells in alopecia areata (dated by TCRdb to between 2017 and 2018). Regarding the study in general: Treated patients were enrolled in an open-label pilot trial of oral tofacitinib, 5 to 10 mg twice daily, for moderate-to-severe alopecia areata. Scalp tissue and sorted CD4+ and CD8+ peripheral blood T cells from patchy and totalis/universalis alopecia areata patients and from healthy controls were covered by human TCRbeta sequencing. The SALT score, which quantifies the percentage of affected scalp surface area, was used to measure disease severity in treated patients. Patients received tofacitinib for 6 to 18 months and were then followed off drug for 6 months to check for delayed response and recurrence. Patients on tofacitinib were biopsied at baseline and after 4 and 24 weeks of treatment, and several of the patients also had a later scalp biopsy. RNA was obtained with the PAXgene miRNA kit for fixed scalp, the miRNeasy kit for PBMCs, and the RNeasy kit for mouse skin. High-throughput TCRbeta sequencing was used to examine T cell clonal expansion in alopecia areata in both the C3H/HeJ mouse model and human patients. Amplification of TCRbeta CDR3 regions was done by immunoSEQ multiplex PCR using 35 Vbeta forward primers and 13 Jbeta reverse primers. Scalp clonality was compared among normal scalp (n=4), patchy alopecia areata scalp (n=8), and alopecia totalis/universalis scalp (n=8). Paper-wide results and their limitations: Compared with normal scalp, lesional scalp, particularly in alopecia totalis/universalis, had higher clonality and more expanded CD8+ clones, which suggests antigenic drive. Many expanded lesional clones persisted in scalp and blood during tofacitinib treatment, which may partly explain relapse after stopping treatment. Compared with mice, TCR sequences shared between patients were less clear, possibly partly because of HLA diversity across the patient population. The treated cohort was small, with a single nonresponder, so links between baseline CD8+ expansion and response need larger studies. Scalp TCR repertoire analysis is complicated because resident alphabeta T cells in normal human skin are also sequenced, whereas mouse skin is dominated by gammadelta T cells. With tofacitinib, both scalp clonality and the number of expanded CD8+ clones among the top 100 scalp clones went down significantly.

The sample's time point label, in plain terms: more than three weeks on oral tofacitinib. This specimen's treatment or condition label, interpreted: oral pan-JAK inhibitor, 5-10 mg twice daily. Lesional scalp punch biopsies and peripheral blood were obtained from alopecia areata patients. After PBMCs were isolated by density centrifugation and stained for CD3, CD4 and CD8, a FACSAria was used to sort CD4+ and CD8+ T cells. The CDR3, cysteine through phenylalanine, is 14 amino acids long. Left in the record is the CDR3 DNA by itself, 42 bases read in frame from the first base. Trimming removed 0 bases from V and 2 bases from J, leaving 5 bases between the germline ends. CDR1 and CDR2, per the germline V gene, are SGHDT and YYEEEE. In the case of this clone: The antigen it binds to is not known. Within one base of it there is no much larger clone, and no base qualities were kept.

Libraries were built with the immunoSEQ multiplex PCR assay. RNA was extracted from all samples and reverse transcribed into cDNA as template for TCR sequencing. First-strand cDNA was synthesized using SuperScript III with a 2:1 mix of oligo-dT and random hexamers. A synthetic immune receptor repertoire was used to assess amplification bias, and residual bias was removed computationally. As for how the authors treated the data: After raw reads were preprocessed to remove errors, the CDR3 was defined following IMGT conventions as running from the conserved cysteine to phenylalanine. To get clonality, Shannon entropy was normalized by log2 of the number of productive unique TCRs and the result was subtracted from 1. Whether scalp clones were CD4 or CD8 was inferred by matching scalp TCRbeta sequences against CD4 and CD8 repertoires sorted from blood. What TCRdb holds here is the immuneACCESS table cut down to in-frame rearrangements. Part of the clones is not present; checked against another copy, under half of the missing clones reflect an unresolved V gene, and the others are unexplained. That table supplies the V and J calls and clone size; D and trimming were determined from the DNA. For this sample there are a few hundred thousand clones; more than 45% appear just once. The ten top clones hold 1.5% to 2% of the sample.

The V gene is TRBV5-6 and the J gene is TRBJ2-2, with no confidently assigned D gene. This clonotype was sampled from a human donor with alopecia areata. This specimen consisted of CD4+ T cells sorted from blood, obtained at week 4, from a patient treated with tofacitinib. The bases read TGTGCCAGCAGCTTGGAGACCAACACCGGGGAGCTGTTTTTT. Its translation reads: CASSLETNTGELFF.